Detailed here is one T cell receptor beta chain. This sample stems from a study of cytomegalovirus exposure and HLA in healthy donors. V lost 6 bases, J lost 4 bases, and 17 bases stayed unmatched. Germline V gene data show CDR1 as KGHSH and CDR2 as LQKENI. This CDR3 has 17 amino acids. Sequencing used immunoSEQ multiplex PCR; TCRdb keeps in-frame clones, though not all of them. The sample has about 160,000 clones; more than 75% are singletons. The sequenced sample was PBMCs. This chain links TRBV18 with TRBJ1-2; 7 nucleotides match TRBD1. This clonotype was sampled from a man younger than 30 in good health and CMV-seronegative. CDR3 DNA: TGTGCCAGCTCCCGGGTTTTCATGGGACAGAAGATCTATGGCTACACCTTC. It encodes CASSRVFMGQKIYGYTF.